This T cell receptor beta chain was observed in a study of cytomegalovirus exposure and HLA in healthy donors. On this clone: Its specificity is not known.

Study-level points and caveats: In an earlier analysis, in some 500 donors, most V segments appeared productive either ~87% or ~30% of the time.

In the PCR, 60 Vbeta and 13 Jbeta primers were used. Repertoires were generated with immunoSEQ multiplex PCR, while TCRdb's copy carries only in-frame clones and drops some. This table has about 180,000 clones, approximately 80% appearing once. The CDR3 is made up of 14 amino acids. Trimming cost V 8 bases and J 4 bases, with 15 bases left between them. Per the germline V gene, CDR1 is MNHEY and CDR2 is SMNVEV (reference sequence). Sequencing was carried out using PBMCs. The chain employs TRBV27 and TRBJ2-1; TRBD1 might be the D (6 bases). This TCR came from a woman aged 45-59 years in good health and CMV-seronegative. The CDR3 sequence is CASCPNRAYNEQFF. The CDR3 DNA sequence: TGTGCCAGCTGCCCGAACAGGGCATACAATGAGCAGTTCTTC.